These 24 T cell receptor beta chains were all obtained from the same sample, sequenced in a study of cytomegalovirus exposure and HLA in healthy donors. Some clones are missing from TCRdb's copy, which holds only in-frame ones; the method was immunoSEQ multiplex PCR. The sample contains fewer than 200,000 clones, 80% to 90% of which appear only once. Sequencing was carried out using PBMCs. The receptors shown here come from a woman in her 30s in good health and CMV-seronegative.

This chain joins TRBV6-1 and TRBJ1-1, with 8 positions matching TRBD1. The germline V gene has CDR1 MNHNS and CDR2 SASEGT. V gave up 3 bases and J gave up 5 bases; unmatched junction bases: 14. The length of the CDR3 is 17 residues. CDR3 nucleotide sequence: TGTGCCAGCAGTGACCAACCCCAGGGGGCCGCGGGGACTGAAGCTTTCTTT. This translates into CASSDQPQGAAGTEAFF.

A single count supports this clone. The chain couples TRBV5-4 to TRBJ1-2; TRBD1 matches at 9 bases. V gave up 4 bases and J gave up 2 bases; unmatched junction bases: 3. Looked up from germline, CDR1 is SGHNT and CDR2 is YYREEE (reference sequence). This CDR3 region has 14 residues. Here the CDR3 DNA reads TGTGCCAGCAGCAGGGACAGGGTGAACTATGGCTACACCTTC. Protein sequence: CASSRDRVNYGYTF.

The chain links TRBV6-4 to TRBJ2-7; the D is unclear. Trimming stripped 8 bases from V and 3 bases from J, with 5 bases between. The CDR3 has 10 amino acids. Germline CDR1 MRHNA, CDR2 SNTAGT. This chain's CDR3 is CASGDYEQYF. The CDR3 DNA reads TGTGCCAGCGGGGACTACGAGCAGTACTTC.

This chain connects TRBV10-3 to TRBJ2-1; 7 positions agree with TRBD2. V was clipped by 8 bases and J by 7 bases; unmatched bases: 5. This CDR3 has 12 residues. The germline gives CDR1 ENHRY, CDR2 SYGVKD. CDR3 sequence: CAIGGVGNEQFF. The CDR3, as DNA: TGTGCCATCGGGGGGGTCGGGAATGAGCAGTTCTTC.

The CDR3: CASSPGQASSNTGELFF. In DNA form, the CDR3 reads TGTGCCAGCAGCCCCGGACAGGCCTCCTCGAACACCGGGGAGCTGTTTTTT. The chain employs TRBV5-4 and TRBJ2-2; 7 bases are shared with TRBD1. CDR3 length equals 17 residues. V was clipped by 4 bases and J by 0 bases; unmatched bases: 9. Germline-derived CDR1 and CDR2 are SGHNT and YYREEE (reference sequence). Using reference TRBV5-4 and TRBJ2-2 for the parts outside the CDR3, the full variable domain is ETGVTQSPTHLIKTRGQQVTLRCSSQSGHNTVSWYQQALGQGPQFIFQYYREEENGRGNFPPRFSGLQFPNYSSELNVNALELDDSALYLCASSPGQASSNTGELFFGEGSRLTVL.

The chain uses TRBV28 and TRBJ2-1; 9 positions match TRBD1. Germline lookup yields CDR1 MDHEN and CDR2 SYDVKM. Losses at the gene ends were 6 bases for V and 4 bases for J; bases not matched to a gene: 7. This CDR3 region has 15 residues. The CDR3 reads CASRPGTGPYNEQFF. CDR3 in DNA: TGTGCCAGCAGGCCCGGGACAGGGCCGTACAATGAGCAGTTCTTC.

This clone is a singleton in its sample. The rearrangement links TRBV7-9 to TRBJ2-7, with unresolved D. V was pared by 1 base and J by 4 bases, with 8 bases between. There are 13 residues in the CDR3. CDR1 is SEHNR and CDR2 is FQNEAQ in the germline V gene (reference sequence). The CDR3 reads CASSLGEFYEQYF. Written as DNA, the CDR3 is TGTGCCAGCAGCTTAGGGGAATTTTACGAGCAGTACTTC.

J is TRBJ1-1 and V is TRBV7-2, with 7 bases aligning to TRBD1. The J segment lost 5 bases and the V segment lost 5 bases, leaving 11 bases of the junction unmatched. From germline, CDR1 is SGHTA and CDR2 FQGNSA. The CDR3 covers 15 residues. In nucleotides, the CDR3 is TGTGCCAGCAGCGCGAGGACAGGATTTTGGACTGAAGCTTTCTTT. It specifies CASSARTGFWTEAFF.

The V call is TRBV2, the J call TRBJ2-7; D ambiguous. The V end lost 4 bases, the J end lost 6 bases, and 7 bases lay between the germline ends. CDR1 SNHLY and CDR2 FYNNEI come from the germline V gene. The CDR3 has 11 amino acids. The CDR3 nucleotides read TGTGCCAGCAGTGTCGGTTTCGAGCAGTACTTC. The encoded protein is CASSVGFEQYF.

Worth noting for this clone: At one of its ends the junction is not consistent with the germline gene, which may arise from a read error. The chain is built from TRBV2 and TRBJ2-7, with D tentatively TRBD2 (6 bases). Looked up from germline, CDR1 is SNHLY and CDR2 is FYNNEI. CDR3 length: 13 residues. In nucleotides, the CDR3 is TGTGCCAGCAGCGAGGAACGGGGGTACGGGCAGTACTTC. Translating gives CASSEERGYGQYF. Full variable domain (missing parts from reference TRBV2 and TRBJ2-7): EPEVTQTPSHQVTQMGQEVILRCVPISNHLYFYWYRQILGQKVEFLVSFYNNEISEKSEIFDDQFSVERPDGSNFTLKIRSTKLEDSAMYFCASSEERGYGQYFGPGTRLTVT.

This rearrangement joins TRBV6-1 to TRBJ1-1, with D unresolved. The CDR3 loop spans 13 amino acids. V shed 1 base and J shed 1 base, with 4 bases lying between them. The germline CDR1 and CDR2 sequences are MNHNS and SASEGT. The CDR3 is CASSEGGNTEAFF. The CDR3 coding sequence is TGTGCCAGCAGTGAAGGAGGGAACACTGAAGCTTTCTTT.

V is TRBV5-6 and J is TRBJ1-2, with TRBD1 as a possible D gene (5 bases). The CDR3 runs to 12 residues. V lost 2 bases to trimming and J lost 8 bases, with 10 bases between them. Germline V gives CDR1 SGHDT, CDR2 YYEEEE. The CDR3 protein is CASSFGGSGYTF. DNA for the CDR3: TGTGCCAGCAGCTTCGGGGGGTCCGGCTACACCTTC.

The chain carries TRBV28 and TRBJ1-3, with D perhaps matching TRBD1 (6 bases). The V gene's germline CDR1 is MDHEN and CDR2 SYDVKM. Trimming pared 1 base from V and 4 bases from J, leaving 14 bases between. The CDR3 extends over 16 amino acids. The CDR3 DNA sequence: TGTGCCAGCAGTTTATCTCCGGGACAAGCGGGAAACACCATATATTTT. It encodes CASSLSPGQAGNTIYF.

This clone came up once. This chain joins TRBV2 and TRBJ1-4; D uncertain. Germline V gene lookup returns CDR1 SNHLY and CDR2 FYNNEI. Deletions cut 6 bases from V and 0 bases from J, with 8 bases between. There are 14 residues in the CDR3. This CDR3 reads CASSVTATNEKLFF. In DNA, the CDR3 is TGTGCCAGCAGCGTAACGGCAACTAATGAAAAACTGTTTTTT.

The V gene is TRBV11-2, the J gene TRBJ1-6; possibly TRBD1 for D (6 bases). CDR3 length: 15 residues. The germline V and J ends were trimmed by 2 bases and 7 bases, with 12 bases remaining between them. The V gene's germline CDR1 is SGHAT and CDR2 FQNNGV. DNA of the CDR3: TGTGCCAGCAGCTTAAGTCAGGGGCCCAATTCACCCCTCCACTTT. Encoded protein: CASSLSQGPNSPLHF.

This clone appeared a single time. The chain carries TRBV19 and TRBJ2-1; 12 bases match TRBD2. The CDR3 is 15 residues long. Germline CDR1 is LNHDA and CDR2 is SQIVND (reference sequence). V was clipped by 5 bases and J by 8 bases; unmatched bases: 7. This chain's CDR3 is CASSVTSGGLDEQFF. In nucleotides, the CDR3 is TGTGCCAGTAGTGTGACTAGCGGGGGTTTGGATGAGCAGTTCTTC.

This clone showed up just a few times. V and J are TRBV6-1 and TRBJ2-2; perhaps TRBD1 as D (6 bases). V lost 4 bases to trimming and J lost 3 bases, with 6 bases between them. Germline V gene data show CDR1 as MNHNS and CDR2 as SASEGT. This CDR3 has 13 residues. This CDR3 is CASSGQDTGELFF. The CDR3 coding sequence is TGTGCCAGCAGTGGACAGGACACCGGGGAGCTGTTTTTT.

This clone turned up a few times. The chain joins TRBV30 to TRBJ1-1; D perhaps matches TRBD1 (5 bases). The CDR3 covers 12 residues. Per germline, CDR1 GTSNPN and CDR2 SVGIG (reference sequence). The germline V and J ends were trimmed by 1 base and 3 bases, with 6 bases remaining between them. In DNA, the CDR3 is TGTGCCTGGAGTGCGGGGGACACTGAAGCTTTCTTT. Translating it yields CAWSAGDTEAFF.

The chain couples TRBV2 to TRBJ2-3, with a tentative D call TRBD2 (5 bases). CDR1 SNHLY and CDR2 FYNNEI come from the germline V gene. The CDR3 is 13 amino acids. The V and J ends lost 6 bases and 5 bases respectively, with 12 bases between them. The CDR3 is CASSSNEGDTQYF. The DNA for the CDR3 is TGTGCCAGCAGCTCCAACGAGGGAGATACGCAGTATTTT.

With regard to this clone: Germline is not matched at one junction end, which may reflect a read error. The rearrangement links TRBV5-4 to TRBJ1-2; TRBD1 is a possible D gene (6 bases). The V gene's germline CDR1 is SGHNT and CDR2 YYREEE (reference sequence). The CDR3 consists of 16 residues. CDR3 residues: CASGLTGGGRNYGYTF. The CDR3 DNA sequence: TGTGCCAGCGGCTTGACAGGCGGGGGAAGGAACTATGGCTACACCTTC.

The chain joins TRBV27 to TRBJ2-1; 7 bases fit TRBD2. The CDR3 is 14 residues long. V was clipped by 11 bases and J by 3 bases; unmatched bases: 10. CDR1 is MNHEY, CDR2 SMNVEV, per germline (reference sequence). This CDR3 reads CASRGVFVYNEQFF. As DNA, the CDR3 is TGTGCCTCCCGGGGGGTTTTCGTCTACAATGAGCAGTTCTTC.

V and J are TRBV4-1 and TRBJ1-5, with 7 nucleotides matching TRBD1. V lost 1 base and J lost 4; bases outside the gene matches: 1. CDR3 length equals 14 residues. Per germline, CDR1 MGHRA and CDR2 YSYEKL. CDR3 in amino acids: CASSQGQGNQPQHF. CDR3 sequence (DNA): TGCGCCAGCAGCCAAGGACAGGGTAATCAGCCCCAGCATTTT.

The J gene is TRBJ2-7, the V gene TRBV4-3; D is possibly TRBD1 (6 bases). Germline CDR1 and CDR2: LGHNA and YSLEER. Trimming cost V 0 bases and J 4 bases, with 7 bases left between them. The CDR3 runs 13 residues. The CDR3 coding sequence is TGCGCCAGCAGCCAAGAGAGGGGGTACGAGCAGTACTTC. It encodes CASSQERGYEQYF.

This clone was observed once. The V and J genes are TRBV30 and TRBJ2-1; tentatively, D is TRBD2 (6 bases). This CDR3 contains 14 residues. Germline V gene lookup returns CDR1 GTSNPN and CDR2 SVGIG (reference sequence). Between the trimmed V and J ends, which lost 5 bases and 2 bases, there was a span of 13 bases. CDR3 bases: TGTGCCTGGGGCCCGATAGCGGCCTACAATGAGCAGTTCTTC. Its protein product is CAWGPIAAYNEQFF.